Shown below are 20 T cell receptor beta chains from a single sample sequenced in a study of T cell responses to AZD1222 COVID-19 vaccine. Assay: immunoSEQ multiplex PCR; the TCRdb copy retains only in-frame clones and omits some. The profile shows more than 80,000 clones, approximately 91% of them singletons. This material consisted of peripheral blood, taken on day 0 of AZD1222 vaccination. The receptors shown here come from an adult in good health.

The chain joins TRBV6-2 or TRBV6-3 to TRBJ1-2; 10 nucleotides agree with TRBD1. CDR1 is MNHEY, CDR2 SVGEGT, per germline. V was clipped by 4 bases and J by 7 bases; unmatched bases: 6. This CDR3 comprises 14 residues. The CDR3 region is CASSSGQGIGGYTF. CDR3 DNA: TGTGCCAGCAGTTCGGGACAGGGGATTGGTGGCTACACCTTC.

The V call is TRBV30, the J call TRBJ2-1; D is ambiguous. Germline V gene sequence: CDR1 GTSNPN, CDR2 SVGIG (reference sequence). The CDR3 sequence is 12 residues long. Trimming cost V 2 bases and J 6 bases, with 8 bases left between them. Here the CDR3 reads CAWSQLGNEQFF. CDR3 bases: TGTGCCTGGAGTCAGTTGGGCAATGAGCAGTTCTTC.

The chain carries TRBV19 and TRBJ1-1; no firm D call. Germline V gene data show CDR1 as LNHDA and CDR2 as SQIVND (reference sequence). Trimming removed 5 bases from V and 3 bases from J, with 10 bases in between. The CDR3 runs to 13 residues. CDR3 coding DNA: TGTGCCAGTAGTGATCGGACGTACACTGAAGCTTTCTTT. Protein sequence: CASSDRTYTEAFF.

Turning to this clone: The junction shows a germline mismatch at one end, possibly a read error. J is TRBJ2-3 and V is TRBV5-4; 8 bases map to TRBD2. Germline V gene lookup returns CDR1 SGHNT and CDR2 YYREEE (reference sequence). The CDR3 loop spans 15 amino acids. In nucleotides, the CDR3 is TGTGCCCGCAGCTTGGCGGGGGGATTCCAAGATACGCAGTATTTT. Translation gives CARSLAGGFQDTQYF.

This sequence joins TRBV20-1 and TRBJ1-1; unclear D gene. V lost 4 bases and J lost 1, with 4 bases in between. Germline loops: CDR1 DFQATT, CDR2 SNEGSKA (reference sequence). This CDR3 contains 11 residues. CDR3 amino acids: CSAKGNTEAFF. In DNA form, the CDR3 reads TGCAGTGCTAAGGGGAACACTGAAGCTTTCTTT.

This clone occurred a few times. The genes are TRBV6-5 and TRBJ1-3, with 10 bases fitting TRBD1. V gave up 7 bases and J gave up 2 bases; unmatched junction bases: 5. Germline CDR1 and CDR2: MNHEY and SVGAGI. CDR3 length equals 15 residues. The CDR3 DNA reads TGTGCCAGCACCGATGACAGGGGGCCTGGAAACACCATATATTTT. As protein: CASTDDRGPGNTIYF.

The chain couples TRBV4-1 to TRBJ1-6; D remains ambiguous. The germline gives CDR1 MGHRA, CDR2 YSYEKL. The CDR3 is made up of 14 amino acids. The V end was cut by 0 bases, the J end by 12 bases, with 12 bases between. For the CDR3, the DNA is TGCGCCAGCAGCCAAGAAGCCATACCTCAACCCCTCCACTTT. Protein: CASSQEAIPQPLHF.

The J gene is TRBJ1-4, the V gene TRBV18; 10 positions match TRBD1. The CDR3 spans 15 residues. Germline V lookup: CDR1 KGHSH, CDR2 LQKENI. V shed 0 bases, J shed 8 bases, and the junction held 3 bases outside the gene matches. The CDR3 region has the DNA TGTGCCAGCTCACCACCAGACAGGGGGCGAGAAAAACTGTTTTTT. Translated, it gives CASSPPDRGREKLFF.

The V and J genes are TRBV6-5 and TRBJ1-2; TRBD1 might be the D (5 bases). Deletions cut 6 bases from V and 5 bases from J, with 7 bases between. Per the germline V gene, CDR1 is MNHEY and CDR2 is SVGAGI. This CDR3 has 11 residues. The CDR3 DNA reads as TGTGCCAGCAGAAGACAGTATGGCTACACCTTC. Residues: CASRRQYGYTF.

The chain combines TRBV19 with TRBJ1-2; TRBD1 might be the D (5 bases). The CDR3 runs to 15 residues. V was clipped by 0 bases and J by 4 bases, with 12 bases between them. The V gene's germline CDR1 is LNHDA and CDR2 SQIVND (reference sequence). The CDR3 region is CASSIDAAGFYGYTF. The CDR3 DNA sequence: TGTGCCAGTAGTATAGATGCGGCAGGGTTCTATGGCTACACCTTC. The full variable domain, rest sourced from reference TRBV19 and TRBJ1-2, is DGGITQSPKYLFRKEGQNVTLSCEQNLNHDAMYWYRQDPGQGLRLIYYSQIVNDFQKGDIAEGYSVSREKKESFPLTVTSAQKNPTAFYLCASSIDAAGFYGYTFGSGTRLTVV.

The chain recombines TRBV4-2 with TRBJ1-3; 10 bases line up with TRBD1. Germline values: CDR1 LGHNA, CDR2 YNFKEQ. This CDR3 is 17 amino acids long. V trimming: 0 bases; J trimming: 4 bases; junction bases outside the gene matches: 6. CDR3: CASSQDFWGQGGNTIYF. The CDR3, as DNA: TGTGCCAGCAGCCAAGATTTTTGGGGACAGGGGGGAAACACCATATATTTT.

This chain uses TRBV7-2 with TRBJ1-1; 9 nucleotides line up with TRBD1. The CDR3 has 15 residues. V was clipped by 10 bases and J by 0 bases; unmatched bases: 9. The germline V gene has CDR1 SGHTA and CDR2 FQGNSA. In nucleotides, the CDR3 is TGTGCCACCGCAACTACAGGGGGCTTGAACACTGAAGCTTTCTTT. It specifies CATATTGGLNTEAFF.

The chain combines TRBV6-5 with TRBJ1-5, with no clear D. The V gene lost 0 bases and the J gene lost 0 bases, with 6 bases spanning the gap. The CDR3 loop spans 15 amino acids. CDR1 and CDR2 from the germline V gene are MNHEY and SVGAGI. CDR3 loop: CASSYSMGSNQPQHF. CDR3 DNA sequence: TGTGCCAGCAGTTACTCGATGGGTAGCAATCAGCCCCAGCATTTT.

The chain has TRBV2 and TRBJ2-1, with no clear D. CDR1 is SNHLY and CDR2 is FYNNEI in the germline V gene. The ends were cut back, 8 bases at V and 1 base at J, with 9 bases in the middle. The length of the CDR3 is 13 residues. CDR3 bases: TGTGCCAGCCTCCTGGATTCCTACAATGAGCAGTTCTTC. Amino acid sequence: CASLLDSYNEQFF.

The chain has TRBV7-2 and TRBJ1-1; D ambiguous. The CDR3 consists of 12 residues. Germline lookup yields CDR1 SGHTA and CDR2 FQGNSA. The V end was cut by 4 bases, the J end by 5 bases, with 8 bases between. CDR3 sequence reads: CASSSVGTEAFF. CDR3 bases: TGTGCCAGCAGCTCGGTGGGTACTGAAGCTTTCTTT.

The chain recombines TRBV4-1 with TRBJ1-1; 7 bases match TRBD1. V dropped 3 bases and J dropped 3; count of bases not matched to a gene: 7. CDR1 MGHRA and CDR2 YSYEKL come from the germline V gene. This CDR3 is built from 15 residues. The CDR3 bases are TGCGCCAGCAGCCATCAGACAGGGCTTGACACTGAAGCTTTCTTT. It codes for CASSHQTGLDTEAFF.

This chain uses TRBV6-2 or TRBV6-3 with TRBJ1-5, with TRBD1 matching over 8 bases. The CDR3 is 17 amino acids. Germline CDR1 is MNHEY and CDR2 is SVGEGT. The V and J ends lost 2 bases and 3 bases, in that order; junction bases with no gene match: 9. In nucleotides, the CDR3 is TGTGCCAGCAGTTACCACGGACAGGGACAAGTCAATCAGCCCCAGCATTTT. Its translation is CASSYHGQGQVNQPQHF.

J is TRBJ2-7 and V is TRBV11-2, with D possibly matching TRBD1 (5 bases). Germline V gives CDR1 SGHAT, CDR2 FQNNGV. The germline V and J ends were trimmed by 0 bases and 3 bases, with 9 bases remaining between them. The CDR3 contains 14 residues. CDR3: CASSLDLRGYEQYF. Written as DNA, the CDR3 is TGTGCCAGCAGCTTAGATCTAAGGGGCTACGAGCAGTACTTC. The full variable domain, its missing parts supplied by reference TRBV11-2 and TRBJ2-7, is EAGVAQSPRYKIIEKRQSVAFWCNPISGHATLYWYQQILGQGPKLLIQFQNNGVVDDSQLPKDRFSAERLKGVDSTLKIQPAKLEDSAVYLCASSLDLRGYEQYFGPGTRLTVT.

V gene TRBV30 combines with J gene TRBJ1-6; 9 bases are a match to TRBD1. The CDR3 runs to 15 residues. Germline assignment: CDR1 GTSNPN and CDR2 SVGIG (reference sequence). The chain's CDR3 is CALCFSGQGNSPLHF. The CDR3 DNA reads as TGTGCTCTGTGTTTTTCGGGACAGGGAAATTCACCCCTCCACTTT.

CDR3 nucleotides: TGTGCCAGCAGCCCTGGACAGGGCAATCAGCCCCAGCATTTT. Translated: CASSPGQGNQPQHF. This chain connects TRBV28 to TRBJ1-5, with 7 nucleotides matching TRBD1. Germline V CDR1 and CDR2: MDHEN, SYDVKM. The CDR3 is 14 amino acids. V shed 6 bases and J 2 bases; nucleotides not matched to a gene: 4.